The 20 T cell receptor beta chains in this list originate from one sample, sequenced in a study of T cells in narcolepsy. Repertoires were generated with immunoSEQ multiplex PCR, while TCRdb's copy carries only in-frame clones and drops some. The sample carries more than 30,000 clones, around 83% recorded once. Input material: CD45RA- memory CD4+ T cells from PBMCs. The receptors were sampled from a human donor with narcolepsy.

The V gene is TRBV19, the J gene TRBJ2-4; possible D gene TRBD2, 5 bases. Germline V gene lookup returns CDR1 LNHDA and CDR2 SQIVND (reference sequence). With 7 bases removed from V and 1 base from J, the gap between germline ends came to 14 bases. This CDR3 is 15 amino acids long. CDR3 sequence reads: CASTTREGAKNIQYF. In DNA form, the CDR3 reads TGTGCCAGTACCACGAGGGAAGGGGCCAAAAACATTCAGTACTTC.

This chain joins TRBV4-2 and TRBJ1-2, with 9 nucleotides matching TRBD1. The CDR3 contains 14 residues. Germline-derived CDR1 and CDR2 are LGHNA and YNFKEQ. J gave up 2 bases and V 4 bases, and 2 bases lay outside the gene matches. The CDR3 reads CASSPGQGNYGYTF. CDR3 sequence (DNA): TGTGCCAGCAGCCCGGGACAGGGCAACTATGGCTACACCTTC.

This chain connects TRBV5-6 to TRBJ1-5; D perhaps matches TRBD1 (5 bases). Germline loops: CDR1 SGHDT, CDR2 YYEEEE. The length of the CDR3 is 17 residues. V was pared by 0 bases and J by 4 bases, with 17 bases between. The CDR3: CASSLGTIRGANQPQHF. The CDR3 DNA follows: TGTGCCAGCAGCTTGGGTACCATCCGAGGGGCTAATCAGCCCCAGCATTTT. The variable domain in full, completed from reference TRBV5-6 and TRBJ1-5, reads DAGVTQSPTHLIKTRGQQVTLRCSPKSGHDTVSWYQQALGQGPQFIFQYYEEEERQRGNFPDRFSGHQFPNYSSELNVNALLLGDSALYLCASSLGTIRGANQPQHFGDGTRLSIL.

This clone was seen more than once but under ten times. The J gene is TRBJ1-2, the V gene TRBV29-1, with TRBD1 matching 9 bases. The V and J ends lost 7 bases and 7 bases, in that order; junction bases with no gene match: 4. Germline V gene lookup returns CDR1 SQVTM and CDR2 ANQGSEA. The length of the CDR3 is 11 residues. The CDR3 reads CSATGGGGYTF. Written as DNA, the CDR3 is TGCAGCGCTACAGGGGGCGGTGGCTACACCTTC.

CDR3 sequence: CASRGLRGLEQFF. The CDR3 coding sequence is TGTGCCAGCAGAGGGCTGCGGGGTCTTGAGCAGTTCTTC. The chain couples TRBV2 to TRBJ2-1, with D maybe TRBD2 (6 bases). Trimming left V 6 bases short and J 9 bases short, with 15 bases between. CDR1 is SNHLY, CDR2 FYNNEI, per germline. The CDR3 runs to 13 residues.

This chain links TRBV5-1 with TRBJ2-3, with D unresolved. CDR3 length: 13 amino acids. The V gene's germline CDR1 is SGHRS and CDR2 YFSETQ. V gave up 0 bases and J gave up 6 bases, with 8 bases separating them. This CDR3 is CASSLDTADTQYF. CDR3 nucleotides: TGCGCCAGCAGCTTGGATACAGCCGATACGCAGTATTTT.

The rearrangement links TRBV29-1 to TRBJ1-5; D is ambiguous. Germline-derived CDR1 and CDR2 are SQVTM and ANQGSEA. The CDR3 length is 13 residues. V was pared by 4 bases and J by 7 bases, with 14 bases between. The CDR3 reads CSVGADPGQPQHF. In nucleotides, the CDR3 is TGCAGCGTTGGAGCTGACCCTGGGCAGCCCCAGCATTTT. Based on the CDR3 plus reference TRBV29-1 and TRBJ1-5, the full variable domain is SAVISQKPSRDICQRGTSLTIQCQVDSQVTMMFWYRQQPGQSLTLIATANQGSEATYESGFVIDKFPISRPNLTFSTLTVSNMSPEDSSIYLCSVGADPGQPQHFGDGTRLSIL.

This clone was detected once. The chain joins TRBV5-6 to TRBJ2-2; D remains ambiguous. V lost 2 bases, J lost 5 bases, and 19 bases lay in between. CDR3 size: 17 residues. Per germline, CDR1 SGHDT and CDR2 YYEEEE. The CDR3 here is CASSFALGNKGTGELFF. The CDR3 DNA sequence: TGTGCCAGCAGCTTCGCCCTGGGGAACAAGGGTACCGGGGAGCTGTTTTTT.

The chain recombines TRBV5-6 with TRBJ2-7, with 8 bases that match TRBD1. The length of the CDR3 is 17 residues. V was clipped by 6 bases and J by 0 bases; unmatched bases: 14. CDR1 and CDR2 from the germline V gene are SGHDT and YYEEEE. The CDR3 DNA is TGTGCCAGCATAGAGACAGGGGTCGGGTCCCCCTCCTACGAGCAGTACTTC. Residues: CASIETGVGSPSYEQYF.

J is TRBJ1-1 and V is TRBV2; D not certain. Germline values: CDR1 SNHLY, CDR2 FYNNEI. V lost 7 bases to trimming and J lost 4 bases, with 7 bases between them. The CDR3 runs to 11 residues. The CDR3 DNA follows: TGTGCCAGCACCTTTTTCACTGAAGCTTTCTTT. The encoded protein is CASTFFTEAFF.

The chain employs TRBV28 and TRBJ1-5; no clear D gene. Per the germline V gene, CDR1 is MDHEN and CDR2 is SYDVKM. This CDR3 is built from 16 residues. V shed 3 bases and J shed 6 bases, with 18 bases lying between them. The CDR3 DNA reads TGTGCCAGCAGTTTCGCCGGGAGGGCTCAAGGTCAGCCCCAGCATTTT. Its protein product is CASSFAGRAQGQPQHF.

This rearrangement joins TRBV5-4 to TRBJ2-5; 13 nucleotides agree with TRBD2. CDR3 length equals 15 residues. The ends lost 4 bases at V and 3 bases at J; junction bases unmatched: 3. The germline V gene encodes CDR1 SGHNT and CDR2 YYREEE (reference sequence). The CDR3 coding sequence is TGTGCCAGCAGCCGCGGGACTAGCGGGGAAGAGACCCAGTACTTC. It is translated as CASSRGTSGEETQYF.

This rearrangement joins TRBV6-6 to TRBJ1-2; D may be TRBD1 (5 bases). CDR3 length equals 12 residues. Trimming stripped 11 bases from V and 7 bases from J, with 17 bases between. CDR1 and CDR2 from the germline V gene are MNHNY and SVGAGI (reference sequence). This CDR3 is CAGGEGAGGYTF. The CDR3 bases are TGTGCCGGGGGGGAGGGCGCGGGTGGCTACACCTTC.

The chain uses TRBV5-1 and TRBJ1-1, with D perhaps matching TRBD1 (6 bases). CDR1 is SGHRS and CDR2 is YFSETQ in the germline V gene. The CDR3 spans 17 residues. The V end lost 0 bases, the J end lost 1 base, and 16 bases lay between the germline ends. In DNA, the CDR3 is TGCGCCAGCAGCTTGGGGGGGACACAAGCACAGAACACTGAAGCTTTCTTT. This translates into CASSLGGTQAQNTEAFF.

The chain combines TRBV6-5 with TRBJ2-7; D remains unclear. This CDR3 has 13 residues. The germline gives CDR1 MNHEY, CDR2 SVGAGI. Trimming removed 4 bases from V and 3 bases from J, with 10 bases in between. The CDR3 region is CASSFQPHYEQYF. In nucleotides, the CDR3 is TGTGCCAGCAGTTTCCAACCCCACTACGAGCAGTACTTC.

The chain carries TRBV7-7 and TRBJ1-5; D gene ambiguous. The length of the CDR3 is 16 residues. V lost 4 bases, J lost 9 bases, and 22 bases lay in between. Germline-derived CDR1 and CDR2 are SSHAT and FNYEAQ (reference sequence). The CDR3 DNA is TGTGCCAGCAGCTGTCAAGGTAGGGATCGTCTACGGCCCCAGCATTTT. As protein: CASSCQGRDRLRPQHF.

This clone showed up just a few times. The chain has TRBV7-9 and TRBJ2-5; possibly TRBD1 for D (5 bases). CDR3 size: 11 residues. Looked up from germline, CDR1 is SEHNR and CDR2 is FQNEAQ (reference sequence). V lost 5 bases and J 7 bases, leaving 8 bases between the germline ends. Here the CDR3 reads CASSTQGTQYF. Written as DNA, the CDR3 is TGTGCCAGCAGCACGCAGGGGACCCAGTACTTC.

The CDR3 DNA sequence: TGTGCCAGCAGCTTAAGTACACCATCAGCTAACTATGGCTACACCTTC. Translating it yields CASSLSTPSANYGYTF. The gene calls are TRBV7-9 and TRBJ1-2, with D unresolved. V lost 2 bases to trimming and J lost 0 bases, with 13 bases between them. CDR3 length: 16 residues. Germline CDR1 SEHNR, CDR2 FQNEAQ (reference sequence).

The gene calls are TRBV29-1 and TRBJ1-1, with D hard to call. Trimming shortened V by 1 base and J by 3 bases, and 3 bases separated the two germline ends. This CDR3 contains 11 residues. Germline loops: CDR1 SQVTM, CDR2 ANQGSEA. CDR3 in DNA: TGCAGCGTTGAAGGTGACACTGAAGCTTTCTTT. As protein: CSVEGDTEAFF.

CDR3 sequence reads: CASSVEGTGELNTEAFF. The CDR3 nucleotides read TGCGCCAGCAGCGTCGAAGGGACAGGGGAATTGAACACTGAAGCTTTCTTT. The chain has TRBV4-1 and TRBJ1-1; 10 bases line up with TRBD1. CDR1 and CDR2 (germline): MGHRA, YSYEKL. The CDR3 is 17 residues long. Trimming removed 5 bases from V and 0 bases from J; junction bases left unmatched: 9.